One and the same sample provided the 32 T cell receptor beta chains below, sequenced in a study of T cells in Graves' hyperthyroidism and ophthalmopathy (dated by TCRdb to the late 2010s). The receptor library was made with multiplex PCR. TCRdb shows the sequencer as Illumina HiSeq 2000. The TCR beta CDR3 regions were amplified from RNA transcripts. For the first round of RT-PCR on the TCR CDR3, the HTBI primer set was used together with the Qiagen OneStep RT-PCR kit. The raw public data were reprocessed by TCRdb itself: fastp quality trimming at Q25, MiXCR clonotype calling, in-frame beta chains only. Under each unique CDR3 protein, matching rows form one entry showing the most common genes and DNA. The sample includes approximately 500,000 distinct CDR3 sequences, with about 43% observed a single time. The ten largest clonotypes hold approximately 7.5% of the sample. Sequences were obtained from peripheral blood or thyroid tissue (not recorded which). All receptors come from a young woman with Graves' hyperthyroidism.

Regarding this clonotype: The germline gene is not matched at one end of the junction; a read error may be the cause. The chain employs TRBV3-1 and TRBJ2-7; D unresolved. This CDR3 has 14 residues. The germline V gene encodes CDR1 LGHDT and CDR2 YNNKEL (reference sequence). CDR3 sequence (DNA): TGTGCCGGCAGCCATCTCGAGCACCCCTACGAGCAGTACTTC. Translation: CAGSHLEHPYEQYF.

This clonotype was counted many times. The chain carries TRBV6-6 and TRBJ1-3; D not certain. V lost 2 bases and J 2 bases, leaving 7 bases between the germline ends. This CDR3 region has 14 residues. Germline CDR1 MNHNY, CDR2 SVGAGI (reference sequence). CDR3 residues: CASSYRPPGNTIYF. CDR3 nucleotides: TGTGCCAGCAGTTACCGGCCCCCTGGAAACACCATATATTTT.

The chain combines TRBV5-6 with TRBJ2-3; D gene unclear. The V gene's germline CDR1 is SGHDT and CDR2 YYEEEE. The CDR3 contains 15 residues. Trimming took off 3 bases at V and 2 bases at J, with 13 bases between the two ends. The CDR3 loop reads CASSYDLRNTDTQYF. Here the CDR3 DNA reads TGTGCCAGCAGCTATGACCTGCGCAACACAGATACGCAGTATTTT.

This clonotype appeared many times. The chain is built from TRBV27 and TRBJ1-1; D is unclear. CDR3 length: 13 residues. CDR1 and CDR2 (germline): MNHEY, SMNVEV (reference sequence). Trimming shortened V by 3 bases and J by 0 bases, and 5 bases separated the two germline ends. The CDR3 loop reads CASSFMVNTEAFF. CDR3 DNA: TGTGCCAGCAGTTTTATGGTGAACACTGAAGCTTTCTTT.

CDR3 nucleotide sequence: TGCAGTGTGTGGGGGCGGACTGAAGCTTTCTTT. This translates into CSVWGRTEAFF. The rearrangement links TRBV20-1 to TRBJ1-1, with D perhaps matching TRBD1 (6 bases). The V gene's germline CDR1 is DFQATT and CDR2 SNEGSKA (reference sequence). This CDR3 is built from 11 residues. Trimming left V 7 bases short and J 5 bases short, with 11 bases between.

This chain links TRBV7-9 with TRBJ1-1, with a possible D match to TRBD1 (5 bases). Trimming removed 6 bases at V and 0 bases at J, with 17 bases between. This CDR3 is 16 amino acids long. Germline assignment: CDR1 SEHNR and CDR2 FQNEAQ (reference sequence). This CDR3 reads CASRLGGAGMNTEAFF. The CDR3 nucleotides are TGTGCCAGCAGGCTAGGCGGGGCAGGGATGAACACTGAAGCTTTCTTT.

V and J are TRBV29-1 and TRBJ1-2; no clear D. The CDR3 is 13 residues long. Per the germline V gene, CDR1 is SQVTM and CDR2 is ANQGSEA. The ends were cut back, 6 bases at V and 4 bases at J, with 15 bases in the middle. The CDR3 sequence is CSVVWGGVYGYTF. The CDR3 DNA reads TGCAGCGTGGTCTGGGGAGGAGTCTATGGCTACACCTTC.

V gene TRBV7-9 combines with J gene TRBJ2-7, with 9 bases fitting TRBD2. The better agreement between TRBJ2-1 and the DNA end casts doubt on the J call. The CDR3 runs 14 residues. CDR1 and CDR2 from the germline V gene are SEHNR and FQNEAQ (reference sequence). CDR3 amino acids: CASSSGGRVNEQFF. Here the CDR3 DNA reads TGTGCCAGCAGCTCAGGCGGGAGGGTCAATGAGCAGTTCTTC.

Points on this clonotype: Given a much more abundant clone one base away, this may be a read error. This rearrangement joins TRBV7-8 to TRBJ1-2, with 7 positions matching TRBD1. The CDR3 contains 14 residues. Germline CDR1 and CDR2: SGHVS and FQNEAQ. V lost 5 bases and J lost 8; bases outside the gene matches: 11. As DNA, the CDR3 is TGTGCCAGCAGCCAAGCTTCGACAGGGCAGGGCTACACCTTC. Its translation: CASSQASTGQGYTF.

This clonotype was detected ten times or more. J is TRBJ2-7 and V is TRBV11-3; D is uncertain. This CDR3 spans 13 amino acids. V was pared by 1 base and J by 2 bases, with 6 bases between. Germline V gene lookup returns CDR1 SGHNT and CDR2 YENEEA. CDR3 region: CASSLVQTYEQYF. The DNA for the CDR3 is TGTGCCAGCAGCTTAGTCCAGACCTACGAGCAGTACTTC.

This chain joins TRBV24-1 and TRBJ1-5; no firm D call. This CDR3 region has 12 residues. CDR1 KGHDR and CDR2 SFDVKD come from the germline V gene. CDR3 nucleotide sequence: TGTGCTAGGGAGGAATGGGATCAGCCCCAGCATTTT. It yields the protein CAREEWDQPQHF.

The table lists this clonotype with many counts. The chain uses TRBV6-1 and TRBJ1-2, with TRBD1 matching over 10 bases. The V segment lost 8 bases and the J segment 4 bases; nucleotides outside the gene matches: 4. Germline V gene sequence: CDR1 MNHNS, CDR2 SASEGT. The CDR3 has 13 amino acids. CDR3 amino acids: CASRTGGVYGYTF. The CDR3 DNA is TGTGCCAGCCGGACAGGGGGTGTCTATGGCTACACCTTC.

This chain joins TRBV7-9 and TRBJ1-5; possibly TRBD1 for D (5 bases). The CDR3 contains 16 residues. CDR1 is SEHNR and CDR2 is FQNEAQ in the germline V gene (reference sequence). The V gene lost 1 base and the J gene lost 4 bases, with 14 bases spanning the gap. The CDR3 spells CASSLGLGAGNQPQHF. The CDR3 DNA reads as TGTGCCAGCAGCTTAGGACTAGGCGCAGGGAATCAGCCCCAGCATTTT.

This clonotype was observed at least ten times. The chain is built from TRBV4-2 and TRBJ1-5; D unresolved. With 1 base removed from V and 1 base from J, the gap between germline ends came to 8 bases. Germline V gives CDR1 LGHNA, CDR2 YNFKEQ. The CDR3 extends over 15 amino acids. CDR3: CASSQGVRSNQPQHF. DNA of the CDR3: TGTGCCAGCAGCCAAGGAGTGCGGAGCAATCAGCCCCAGCATTTT.

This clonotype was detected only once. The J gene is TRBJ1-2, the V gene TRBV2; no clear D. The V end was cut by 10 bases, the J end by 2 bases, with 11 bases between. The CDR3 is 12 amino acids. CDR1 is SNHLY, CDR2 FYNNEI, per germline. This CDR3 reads CATTTGNYGYTF. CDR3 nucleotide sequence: TGTGCCACCACGACCGGAAACTATGGCTACACCTTC.

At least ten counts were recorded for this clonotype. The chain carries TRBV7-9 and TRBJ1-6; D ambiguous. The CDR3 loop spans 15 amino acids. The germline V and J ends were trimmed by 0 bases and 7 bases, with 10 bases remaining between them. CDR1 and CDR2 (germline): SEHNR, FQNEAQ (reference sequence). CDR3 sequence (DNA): TGTGCCAGCAGCTTAGCGAGCAGGCTGAATTCACCCCTCCACTTT. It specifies CASSLASRLNSPLHF.

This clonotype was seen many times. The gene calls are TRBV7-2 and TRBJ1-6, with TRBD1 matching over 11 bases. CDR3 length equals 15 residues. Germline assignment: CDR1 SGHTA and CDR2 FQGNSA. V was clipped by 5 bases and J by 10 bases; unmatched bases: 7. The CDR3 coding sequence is TGTGCCAGCAGCGCAAGGGACAGGGGGGGATCACCCCTCCACTTT. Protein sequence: CASSARDRGGSPLHF.

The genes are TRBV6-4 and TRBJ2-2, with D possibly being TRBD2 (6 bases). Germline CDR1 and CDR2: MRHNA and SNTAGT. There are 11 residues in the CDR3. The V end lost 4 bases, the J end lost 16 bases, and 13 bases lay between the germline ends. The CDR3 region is CASSATQEGFF. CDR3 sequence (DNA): TGTGCCAGCAGTGCCACCCAGGAGGGGTTTTTT.

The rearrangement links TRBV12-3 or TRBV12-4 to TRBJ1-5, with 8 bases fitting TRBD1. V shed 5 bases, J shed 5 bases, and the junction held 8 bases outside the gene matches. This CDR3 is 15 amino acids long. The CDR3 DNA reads TGTGCCAGCAGTCACGGGGACAGGCGCGATCAGCCCCAGCATTTT. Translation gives CASSHGDRRDQPQHF.

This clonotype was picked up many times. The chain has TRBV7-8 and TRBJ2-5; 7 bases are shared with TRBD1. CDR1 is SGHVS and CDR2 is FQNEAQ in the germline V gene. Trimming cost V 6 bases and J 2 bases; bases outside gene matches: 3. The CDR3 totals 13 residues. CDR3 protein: CASSRGQQETQYF. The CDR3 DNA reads TGTGCCAGCAGTAGGGGACAGCAAGAGACCCAGTACTTC.

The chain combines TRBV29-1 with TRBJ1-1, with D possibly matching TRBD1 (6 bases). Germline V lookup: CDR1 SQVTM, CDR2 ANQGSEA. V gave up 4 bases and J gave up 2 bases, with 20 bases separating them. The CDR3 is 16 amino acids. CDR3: CSVVPQGMGINTEAFF. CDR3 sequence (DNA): TGCAGCGTTGTTCCGCAGGGGATGGGGATCAACACTGAAGCTTTCTTT.

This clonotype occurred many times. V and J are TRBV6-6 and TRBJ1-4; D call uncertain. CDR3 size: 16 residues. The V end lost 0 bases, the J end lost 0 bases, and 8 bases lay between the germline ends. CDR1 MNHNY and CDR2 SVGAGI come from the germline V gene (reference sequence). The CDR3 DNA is TGTGCCAGCAGTTACTCCCCGACCGCAACTAATGAAAAACTGTTTTTT. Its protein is CASSYSPTATNEKLFF.

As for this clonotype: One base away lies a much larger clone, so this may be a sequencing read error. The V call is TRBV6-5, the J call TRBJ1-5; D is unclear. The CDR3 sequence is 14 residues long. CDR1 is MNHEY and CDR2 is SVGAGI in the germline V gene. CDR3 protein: CSSSLSNGVQPQHF. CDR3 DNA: TGTTCCAGCAGTTTATCGAATGGGGTGCAGCCCCAGCATTTT.

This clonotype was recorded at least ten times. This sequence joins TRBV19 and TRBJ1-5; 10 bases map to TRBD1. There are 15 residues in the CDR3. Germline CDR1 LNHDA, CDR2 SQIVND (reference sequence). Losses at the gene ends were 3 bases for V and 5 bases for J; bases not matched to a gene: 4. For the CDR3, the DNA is TGTGCCAGTAGTATGGGACAGGGGCCTCATCAGCCCCAGCATTTT. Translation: CASSMGQGPHQPQHF.

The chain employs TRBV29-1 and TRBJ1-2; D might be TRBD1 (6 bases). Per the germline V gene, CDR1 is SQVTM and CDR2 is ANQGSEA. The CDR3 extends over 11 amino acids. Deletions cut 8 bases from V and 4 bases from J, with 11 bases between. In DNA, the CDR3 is TGCAGCCAAAAACAGGGCTATGGCTACACCTTC. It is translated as CSQKQGYGYTF.

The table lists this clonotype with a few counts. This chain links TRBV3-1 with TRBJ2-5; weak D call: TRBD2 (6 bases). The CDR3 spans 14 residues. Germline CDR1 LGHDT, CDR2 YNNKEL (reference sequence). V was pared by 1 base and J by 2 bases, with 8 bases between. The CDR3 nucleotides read TGTGCCAGCAGCCAAGGGGGGGTTCAAGAGACCCAGTACTTC. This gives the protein CASSQGGVQETQYF.

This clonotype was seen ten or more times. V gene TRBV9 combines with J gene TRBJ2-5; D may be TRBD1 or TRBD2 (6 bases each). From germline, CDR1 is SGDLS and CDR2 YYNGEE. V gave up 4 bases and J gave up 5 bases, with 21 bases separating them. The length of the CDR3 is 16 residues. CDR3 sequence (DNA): TGTGCCAGCAGCCCAACGCCTAGCGAAAGGGGGGAGACCCAGTACTTC. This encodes CASSPTPSERGETQYF.

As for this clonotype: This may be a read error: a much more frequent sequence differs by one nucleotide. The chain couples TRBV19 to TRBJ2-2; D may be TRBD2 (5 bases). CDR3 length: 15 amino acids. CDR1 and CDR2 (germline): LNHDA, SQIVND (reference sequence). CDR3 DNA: TGTGCCAGTAGTATCCAAGTCCAGAGCACCGGGGAGCCGTTTTTT. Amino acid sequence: CASSIQVQSTGEPFF.

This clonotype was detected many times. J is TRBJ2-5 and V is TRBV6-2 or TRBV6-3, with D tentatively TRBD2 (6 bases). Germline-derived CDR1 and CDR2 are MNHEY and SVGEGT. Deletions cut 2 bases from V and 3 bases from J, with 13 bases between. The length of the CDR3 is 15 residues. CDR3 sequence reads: CASSYQGLEEETQYF. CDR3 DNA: TGTGCCAGCAGTTACCAGGGACTTGAAGAAGAGACCCAGTACTTC.

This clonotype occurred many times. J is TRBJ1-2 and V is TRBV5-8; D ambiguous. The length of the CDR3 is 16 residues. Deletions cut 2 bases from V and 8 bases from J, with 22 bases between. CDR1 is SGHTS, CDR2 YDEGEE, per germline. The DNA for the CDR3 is TGTGCCAGCAGCTTAGGGCGTCGGGGTACGAGTCGGGGCTACACCTTC. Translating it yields CASSLGRRGTSRGYTF.

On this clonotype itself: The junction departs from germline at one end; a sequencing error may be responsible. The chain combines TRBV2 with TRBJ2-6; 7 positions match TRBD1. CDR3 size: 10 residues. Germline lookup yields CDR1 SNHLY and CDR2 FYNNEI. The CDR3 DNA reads TGTGCCAGCAGTGACCCTGGACAGGCTTTC. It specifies CASSDPGQAF.

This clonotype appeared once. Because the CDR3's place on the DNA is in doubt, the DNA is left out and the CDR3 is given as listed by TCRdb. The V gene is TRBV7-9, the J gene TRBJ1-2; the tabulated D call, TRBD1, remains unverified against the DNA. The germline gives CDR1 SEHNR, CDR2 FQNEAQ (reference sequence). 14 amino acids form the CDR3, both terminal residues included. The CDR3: CASSSGTGVYGCTF.